One sample yielded the 7 T cell receptor beta chains listed below, sequenced in a study of blood T cell repertoires in COVID-19. The assay was immunoSEQ multiplex PCR, and TCRdb's table has in-frame clones only and misses some. The sample yields fewer than 75,000 clones, nearly 95% seen once. Material for sequencing was peripheral blood. The receptors shown here come from a man between 50 and 59 years old with active COVID-19.

The CDR3 reads CASSYVRTGGGYGYTF. Written as DNA, the CDR3 is TGTGCCAGCAGTTACGTCAGGACAGGGGGCGGCTATGGCTACACCTTC. V and J are TRBV6-5 and TRBJ1-2; 11 bases agree with TRBD1. J gave up 4 bases and V 2 bases, and 6 bases lay outside the gene matches. CDR3 length: 16 amino acids. Germline V gene sequence: CDR1 MNHEY, CDR2 SVGAGI.

The chain joins TRBV19 to TRBJ1-5, with D maybe TRBD1 (5 bases). This CDR3 is built from 18 residues. Deletions cut 5 bases from V and 0 bases from J, with 20 bases between. Germline loops: CDR1 LNHDA, CDR2 SQIVND (reference sequence). CDR3 sequence reads: CASSPQGIKTDSNQPQHF. In nucleotides, the CDR3 is TGTGCCAGTAGTCCCCAGGGAATAAAAACAGATAGCAATCAGCCCCAGCATTTT.

The chain couples TRBV7-2 to TRBJ1-2; possibly TRBD1 for D (5 bases). Between the trimmed V and J ends, which lost 2 bases and 5 bases, there was a span of 12 bases. CDR1 SGHTA and CDR2 FQGNSA come from the germline V gene. The CDR3 is 14 amino acids. The CDR3 region is CASSLFRQNYGYTF. The CDR3 bases are TGTGCCAGCAGCTTATTTCGACAGAATTATGGCTACACCTTC.

V is TRBV28 and J is TRBJ2-2, with a tentative D call TRBD1 (5 bases). This CDR3 is built from 17 residues. Germline CDR1 reads MDHEN; CDR2 reads SYDVKM. Trimming shortened V by 3 bases and J by 0 bases, and 14 bases separated the two germline ends. The CDR3 region has the DNA TGTGCCAGCAGTTTTATCAGGGCCTCCTCGAACACCGGGGAGCTGTTTTTT. Protein product: CASSFIRASSNTGELFF.

J is TRBJ2-1 and V is TRBV5-1; D unclear. Per the germline V gene, CDR1 is SGHRS and CDR2 is YFSETQ. Trimming removed 0 bases from V and 10 bases from J, with 14 bases in between. The CDR3 runs to 14 residues. CDR3 amino acids: CASSLAAGTPEQFF. In nucleotides, the CDR3 is TGCGCCAGCAGCTTGGCCGCAGGCACACCAGAGCAGTTCTTC. The whole variable domain, filled in from reference TRBV5-1 and TRBJ2-1, reads KAGVTQTPRYLIKTRGQQVTLSCSPISGHRSVSWYQQTPGQGLQFLFEYFSETQRNKGNFPGRFSGRQFSNSRSEMNVSTLELGDSALYLCASSLAAGTPEQFFGPGTRLTVL.

The V call is TRBV21-1, the J call TRBJ2-1; the table gives TRBD2 as D, unverified against the DNA. TRBV21-1 is listed as a pseudogene. The CDR3 consists of 20 residues. The CDR3 DNA reads TGTGCCAGCAGTCGTGGGCTAGCGGGGACCATTCTATCCCCATACAATGAGCAGTTCTTC. This translates into CASSRGLAGTILSPYNEQFF.

The chain couples TRBV28 to TRBJ2-1; 11 nucleotides agree with TRBD2. V lost 5 bases and J lost 13; bases outside the gene matches: 7. CDR1 is MDHEN, CDR2 SYDVKM, per germline. The CDR3 spans 13 residues. The CDR3 coding sequence is TGTGCCAGCAGTCTCCTAACTAGCGGGGGTCAGTTCTTC. Translation: CASSLLTSGGQFF.